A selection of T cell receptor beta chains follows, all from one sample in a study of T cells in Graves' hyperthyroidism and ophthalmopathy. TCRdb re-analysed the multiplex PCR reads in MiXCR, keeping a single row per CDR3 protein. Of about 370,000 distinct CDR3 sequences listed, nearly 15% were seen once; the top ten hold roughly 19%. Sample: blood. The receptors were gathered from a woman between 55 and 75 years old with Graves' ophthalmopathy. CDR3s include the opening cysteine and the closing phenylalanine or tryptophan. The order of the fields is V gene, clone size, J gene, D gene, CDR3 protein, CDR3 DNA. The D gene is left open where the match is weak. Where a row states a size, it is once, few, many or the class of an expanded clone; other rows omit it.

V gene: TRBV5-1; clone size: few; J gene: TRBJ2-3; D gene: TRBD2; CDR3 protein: CASSQGGLAGDTQYF; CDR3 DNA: TGCGCCAGCAGCCAGGGCGGTCTAGCGGGAGATACGCAGTATTTT
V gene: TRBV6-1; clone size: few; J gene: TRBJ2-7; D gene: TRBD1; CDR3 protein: CASSRGQDYEQYF; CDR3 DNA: TGTGCCAGCAGTAGGGGACAGGACTACGAGCAGTACTTC
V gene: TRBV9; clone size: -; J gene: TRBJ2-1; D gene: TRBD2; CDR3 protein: CASSTGGLGAYNEQFF; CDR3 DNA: TGTGCCAGTTCTACGGGGGGACTAGGCGCCTACAATGAGCAGTTCTTC
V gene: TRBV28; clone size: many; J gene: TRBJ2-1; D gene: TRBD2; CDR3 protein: CASSLYGGLAGGDEQFF; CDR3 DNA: TGTGCCAGCAGTTTATACGGCGGACTAGCGGGGGGGGATGAGCAGTTCTTC
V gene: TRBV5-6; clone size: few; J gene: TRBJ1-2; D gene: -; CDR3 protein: CASSYRRTGYTF; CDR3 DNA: TGTGCCAGCAGCTACCGCCGGACCGGCTACACCTTC
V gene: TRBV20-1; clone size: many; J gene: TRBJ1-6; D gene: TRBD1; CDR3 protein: CSARITGGANSPLHF; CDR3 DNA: TGCAGTGCTAGAATAACAGGGGGTGCGAATTCACCCCTCCACTTT
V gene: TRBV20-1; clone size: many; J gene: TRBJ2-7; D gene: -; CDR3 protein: CSAESTGEQYF; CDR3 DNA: TGCAGTGCTGAATCGACGGGGGAGCAGTACTTC
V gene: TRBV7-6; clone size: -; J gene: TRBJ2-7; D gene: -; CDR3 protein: CASSLEGQEQYF; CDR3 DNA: TGTGCCAGCAGCTTAGAGGGGCAGGAGCAGTACTTC
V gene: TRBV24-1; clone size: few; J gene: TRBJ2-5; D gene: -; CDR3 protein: CATSANDRRPGETQYF; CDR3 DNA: TGTGCCACCAGTGCCAATGACCGACGCCCGGGGGAGACCCAGTACTTC
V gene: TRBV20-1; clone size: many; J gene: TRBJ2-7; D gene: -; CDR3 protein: CSARPAGSGVYEQYF; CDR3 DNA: TGCAGTGCCAGACCGGCGGGTAGCGGCGTCTACGAGCAGTACTTC
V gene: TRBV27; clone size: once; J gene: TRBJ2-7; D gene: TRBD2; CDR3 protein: CASSPQLAGDNEQYF; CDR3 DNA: TGTGCCAGCTCACCCCAACTAGCGGGGGACAATGAGCAGTACTTC
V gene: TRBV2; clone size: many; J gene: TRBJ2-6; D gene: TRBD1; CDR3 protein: CASSPGTGTSGANVLTF; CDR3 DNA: TGTGCCAGCAGCCCGGGGACAGGGACGTCTGGGGCCAACGTCCTGACTTTC
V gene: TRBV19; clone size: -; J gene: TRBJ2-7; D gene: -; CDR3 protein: CASSTSTGRTYEQYF; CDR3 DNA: TGTGCCAGTAGTACATCGACAGGGAGGACCTACGAGCAGTACTTC
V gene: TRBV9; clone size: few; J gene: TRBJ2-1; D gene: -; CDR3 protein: CASTSGRERNEQFF; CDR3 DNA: TGTGCCTCCACCTCCGGCAGGGAGCGCAATGAGCAGTTCTTC
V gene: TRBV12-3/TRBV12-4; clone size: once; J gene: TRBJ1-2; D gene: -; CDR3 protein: CASSQAGLDYGYTF; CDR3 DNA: TGTGCCAGCAGCCAAGCAGGGTTAGACTATGGCTACACCTTC
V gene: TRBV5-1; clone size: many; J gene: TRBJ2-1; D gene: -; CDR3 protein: CASSLALDGEQFF; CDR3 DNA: TGCGCCAGCAGCTTGGCCCTGGACGGCGAGCAGTTCTTC
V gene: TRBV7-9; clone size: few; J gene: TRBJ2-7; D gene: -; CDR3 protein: CASSPLGAEQYF; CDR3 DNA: TGTGCCAGCAGCCCCTTAGGGGCCGAGCAGTACTTC
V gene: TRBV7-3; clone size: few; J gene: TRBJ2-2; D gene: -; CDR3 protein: CASSPRTNTGELFF; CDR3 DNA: TGTGCCAGCAGCCCCCGGACAAACACCGGGGAGCTGTTTTTT
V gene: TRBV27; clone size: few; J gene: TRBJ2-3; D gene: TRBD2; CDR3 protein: CASSLQAGEVRGDTQYF; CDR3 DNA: TGTGCCAGCAGTTTACAGGCGGGGGAGGTCCGGGGAGATACGCAGTATTTT
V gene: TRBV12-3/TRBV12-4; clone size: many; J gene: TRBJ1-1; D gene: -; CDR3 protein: CASSAPGAPSHAFF; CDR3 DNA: TGTGCCAGCAGTGCCCCGGGGGCCCCATCGCATGCTTTCTTT
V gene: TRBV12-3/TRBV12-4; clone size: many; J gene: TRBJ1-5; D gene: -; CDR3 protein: CASSPKPTGSNQPQHF; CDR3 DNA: TGTGCCAGCAGTCCAAAACCTACAGGGAGCAATCAGCCCCAGCATTTT
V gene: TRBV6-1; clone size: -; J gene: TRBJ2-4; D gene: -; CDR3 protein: CASSEGLNIQYF; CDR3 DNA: TGTGCCAGCAGTGAAGGTTTAAACATTCAGTACTTC
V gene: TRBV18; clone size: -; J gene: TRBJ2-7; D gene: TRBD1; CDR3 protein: CASSQGGQGVYEQYF; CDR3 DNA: TGTGCCAGCTCACAGGGGGGACAGGGCGTTTACGAGCAGTACTTC
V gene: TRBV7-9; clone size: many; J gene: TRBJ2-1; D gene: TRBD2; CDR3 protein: CASSLAAGGTRGYNEQFF; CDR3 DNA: TGTGCCAGCAGCTTGGCAGCCGGGGGGACTAGGGGCTACAATGAGCAGTTCTTC
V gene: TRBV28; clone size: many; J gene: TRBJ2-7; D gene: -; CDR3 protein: CASRLGFSYEQYF; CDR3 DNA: TGTGCCAGCAGGCTCGGGTTCTCCTACGAGCAGTACTTC
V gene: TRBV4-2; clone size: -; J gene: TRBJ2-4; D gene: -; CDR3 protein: CASSQEEEVANIQYF; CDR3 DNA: TGTGCCAGCAGCCAAGAGGAGGAGGTGGCGAACATTCAGTACTTC
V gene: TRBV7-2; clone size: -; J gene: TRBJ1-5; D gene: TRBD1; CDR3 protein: CASSYGTAPNQPQHF; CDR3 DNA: TGTGCCAGCTCATACGGGACAGCTCCCAATCAGCCCCAGCATTTT
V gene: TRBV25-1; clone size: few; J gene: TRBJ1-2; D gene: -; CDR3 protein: CASSEGPPTYGYTF; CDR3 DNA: TGTGCCAGCAGTGAAGGTCCACCCACCTATGGCTACACCTTC
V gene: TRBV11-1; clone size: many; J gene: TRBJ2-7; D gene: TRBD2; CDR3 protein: CASSFREANGLYEQYF; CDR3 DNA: TGTGCCAGCAGCTTCCGGGAGGCGAACGGACTCTACGAGCAGTACTTC
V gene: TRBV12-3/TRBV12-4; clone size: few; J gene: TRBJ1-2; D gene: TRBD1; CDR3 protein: CASSQGGVEGSGYTF; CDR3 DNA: TGTGCCAGCAGTCAGGGGGGAGTGGAAGGCTCTGGCTACACCTTC
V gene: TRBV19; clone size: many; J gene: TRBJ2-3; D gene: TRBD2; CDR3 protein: CASTPSGRSTDTQYF; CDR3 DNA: TGTGCCAGTACCCCTAGCGGGAGGAGCACAGATACGCAGTATTTT
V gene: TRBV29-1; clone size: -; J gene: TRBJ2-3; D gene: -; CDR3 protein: CSVEDRSLGPTDTQYF; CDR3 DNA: TGCAGCGTTGAAGACAGATCATTGGGACCCACAGATACGCAGTATTTT
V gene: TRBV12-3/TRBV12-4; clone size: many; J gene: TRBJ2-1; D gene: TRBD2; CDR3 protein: CASGPSGTSRYNEQFF; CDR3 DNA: TGTGCCAGCGGACCCTCCGGGACTAGCAGGTACAATGAGCAGTTCTTC
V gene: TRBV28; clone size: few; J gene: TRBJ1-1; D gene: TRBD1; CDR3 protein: CASSWVSTGGNTEAFF; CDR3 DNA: TGTGCCAGCAGTTGGGTTTCGACAGGGGGTAACACTGAAGCTTTCTTT
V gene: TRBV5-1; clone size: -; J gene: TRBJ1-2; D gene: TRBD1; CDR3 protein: CASSLDRGPWGYTF; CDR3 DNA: TGCGCCAGCAGCTTGGACAGGGGTCCCTGGGGCTACACCTTC
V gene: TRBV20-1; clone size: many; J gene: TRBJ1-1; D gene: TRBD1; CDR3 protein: CSARIQGEPVTEAFF; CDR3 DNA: TGCAGTGCTAGAATCCAGGGGGAGCCCGTGACTGAAGCTTTCTTT
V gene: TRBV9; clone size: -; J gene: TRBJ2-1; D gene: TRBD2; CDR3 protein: CASSTMGLAEGYEQFF; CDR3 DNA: TGTGCCAGCAGCACCATGGGACTAGCGGAGGGCTATGAGCAGTTCTTC
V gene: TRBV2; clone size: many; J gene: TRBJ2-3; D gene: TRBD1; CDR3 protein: CASSEAPRTGGTDTQYF; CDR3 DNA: TGTGCCAGCAGTGAAGCACCCCGGACAGGGGGCACAGATACGCAGTATTTT
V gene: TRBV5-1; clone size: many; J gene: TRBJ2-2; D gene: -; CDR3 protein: CASSGGFGTTNTGELFF; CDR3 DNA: TGCGCCAGCAGTGGGGGTTTCGGGACAACGAACACCGGGGAGCTGTTTTTT
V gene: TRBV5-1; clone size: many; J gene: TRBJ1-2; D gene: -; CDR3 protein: CASSLQSHYGYTF; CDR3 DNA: TGCGCCAGCAGCTTGCAGAGCCACTATGGCTACACCTTC